These 14 T cell receptor beta chains were all obtained from the same sample, sequenced in a study of blood T cell repertoires in COVID-19. Repertoires were generated with immunoSEQ multiplex PCR, while TCRdb's copy carries only in-frame clones and drops some. The table includes 200,000 to 250,000 clones, about 93% detected once. The specimen was peripheral blood. The receptors shown here come from a man aged 55 to 69 with COVID-19, enrolled during active disease.

The gene calls are TRBV7-9 and TRBJ1-3; no clear D gene. CDR3 length: 16 amino acids. Germline V gene lookup returns CDR1 SEHNR and CDR2 FQNEAQ (reference sequence). Between the trimmed V and J ends, which lost 0 bases and 4 bases, there was a span of 13 bases. The CDR3 bases are TGTGCCAGCAGCTTAGCGCGGGGAGTTTCAGGAAACACCATATATTTT. As protein: CASSLARGVSGNTIYF.

The CDR3 coding sequence is TGTGCCAGCAGCCTCGTGGGACTAGCGAGCACAGATACGCAGTATTTT. Amino acids: CASSLVGLASTDTQYF. The gene calls are TRBV7-2 and TRBJ2-3; 10 bases are a match to TRBD2. The CDR3 is 16 amino acids. CDR1 SGHTA and CDR2 FQGNSA come from the germline V gene. J was trimmed by 0 bases and V by 5 bases; bases with no gene match: 5.

V usage is TRBV15 and J usage is TRBJ2-7; D is ambiguous. V was pared by 0 bases and J by 4 bases, with 7 bases between. CDR3 length: 13 amino acids. From germline, CDR1 is LNHNV and CDR2 YYDKDF (reference sequence). CDR3 loop: CATSREIQYEQYF. The CDR3 DNA reads as TGTGCCACCAGCAGAGAGATACAGTACGAGCAGTACTTC. Full variable domain (remainder filled in from reference TRBV15 and TRBJ2-7): DAMVIQNPRYQVTQFGKPVTLSCSQTLNHNVMYWYQQKSSQAPKLLFHYYDKDFNNEADTPDNFQSRRPNTSFCFLDIRSPGLGDTAMYLCATSREIQYEQYFGPGTRLTVT.

V usage is TRBV27 and J usage is TRBJ2-2, with a possible D match to TRBD1 (6 bases). Trimming shortened V by 5 bases and J by 4 bases, and 14 bases separated the two germline ends. The CDR3 covers 15 residues. Per the germline V gene, CDR1 is MNHEY and CDR2 is SMNVEV (reference sequence). CDR3 protein: CASSATGMATGELFF. In DNA, the CDR3 is TGTGCCAGCAGTGCAACAGGGATGGCCACCGGGGAGCTGTTTTTT.

The gene calls are TRBV5-5 and TRBJ1-2; TRBD1 is a possible D gene (6 bases). Trimming took 5 bases from V and 4 from J, leaving 15 bases between them. Per the germline V gene, CDR1 is SGHKS and CDR2 is YYEKEE (reference sequence). The CDR3 has 14 residues. CDR3 sequence (DNA): TGTGCCAGCAGTTGGGAGACAGGTCCCTATGGCTACACCTTC. Translated, it gives CASSWETGPYGYTF.

The rearrangement uses TRBV10-1 and TRBJ2-1; 7 bases are shared with TRBD2. Germline lookup yields CDR1 WNHNN and CDR2 SYGVQD (reference sequence). The CDR3 runs to 15 residues. V lost 2 bases and J lost 4; bases outside the gene matches: 5. The CDR3 sequence is CASSEGGGRYNEQFF. The DNA of the CDR3 is TGCGCCAGCAGTGAGGGCGGGGGACGATACAATGAGCAGTTCTTC.

The chain carries TRBV5-8 and TRBJ1-1, with D possibly matching TRBD1 (6 bases). Germline CDR1 reads SGHTS; CDR2 reads YDEGEE. The CDR3 loop spans 12 amino acids. V was pared by 0 bases and J by 9 bases, with 9 bases between. The CDR3: CASSLDRVQAFF. CDR3 nucleotides: TGTGCCAGCAGCTTGGACAGGGTTCAAGCTTTCTTT.

V and J are TRBV5-1 and TRBJ2-7, with 10 bases fitting TRBD2. With 0 bases clipped from V and 2 bases from J, the junction kept 5 bases outside the gene matches. This CDR3 is 16 amino acids long. Germline values: CDR1 SGHRS, CDR2 YFSETQ. The CDR3 protein is CASSLGLAGDTYEQYF. The CDR3 DNA reads TGCGCCAGCAGCTTGGGGCTAGCGGGGGACACCTACGAGCAGTACTTC.

DNA of the CDR3: TGTGCCAGCAGCCGTCAGGGGCGAAATGAAAAACTGTTTTTT. Its protein is CASSRQGRNEKLFF. The V gene is TRBV4-2, the J gene TRBJ1-4, with D perhaps TRBD1 (6 bases). The CDR3 spans 14 residues. V lost 4 bases and J 5 bases, leaving 11 bases between the germline ends. Germline loops: CDR1 LGHNA, CDR2 YNFKEQ.

J is TRBJ1-2 and V is TRBV19, with 7 bases aligning to TRBD1. Germline V gives CDR1 LNHDA, CDR2 SQIVND (reference sequence). Trimming took 3 bases from V and 8 from J; bases not matched to a gene: 15. The CDR3 sequence is 16 residues long. The DNA for the CDR3 is TGTGCCAGTAGTATCGAGACGCACAGGGGAGGAGGAGGCTACACCTTC. The encoded protein is CASSIETHRGGGGYTF.

A single count supports this clone. This chain uses TRBV2 with TRBJ2-1, with 7 bases fitting TRBD2. The germline V gene has CDR1 SNHLY and CDR2 FYNNEI. V gave up 3 bases and J gave up 1 base; unmatched junction bases: 12. The CDR3 consists of 18 residues. The chain's CDR3 is CASSDRGSWGDSYNEQFF. The DNA for the CDR3 is TGTGCCAGCAGTGACCGCGGGAGCTGGGGAGATTCCTACAATGAGCAGTTCTTC.

The chain is built from TRBV11-2 and TRBJ1-1, with D possibly being TRBD1 (5 bases). Germline CDR1 SGHAT, CDR2 FQNNGV. V was cut by 4 bases and J by 0 bases, with 18 bases left in between. The CDR3 sequence is 17 residues long. CDR3 in amino acids: CASSSSRGSAVNTEAFF. The CDR3 region has the DNA TGTGCCAGCAGCTCTTCAAGGGGCTCTGCTGTGAACACTGAAGCTTTCTTT.

The V call is TRBV29-1, the J call TRBJ1-2; D call uncertain. The V end lost 5 bases, the J end lost 3 bases, and 13 bases lay between the germline ends. The CDR3 covers 13 residues. From germline, CDR1 is SQVTM and CDR2 ANQGSEA. In DNA, the CDR3 is TGCAGCGTTACAGTTGGCGTCGACTATGGCTACACCTTC. It is translated as CSVTVGVDYGYTF.

The chain combines TRBV7-2 with TRBJ2-7; 9 positions match TRBD2. The CDR3 is 15 amino acids. Germline CDR1 SGHTA, CDR2 FQGNSA. J was trimmed by 6 bases and V by 0 bases; bases with no gene match: 6. This CDR3 reads CASSLAAGGLLEQYF. CDR3 DNA sequence: TGTGCCAGCAGCTTAGCGGCGGGAGGGCTTCTCGAGCAGTACTTC.